Shown below are 28 T cell receptor beta chains from a single sample sequenced in a study of cytomegalovirus exposure and HLA in healthy donors. Clones were sequenced by immunoSEQ multiplex PCR, and TCRdb holds only the in-frame ones, with some missing. Of 250,000 to 350,000 clones listed, approximately 86% are singletons. Sequenced material: PBMCs. The receptors originated from a man aged 25-45 years in good health and CMV-seronegative.

This chain joins TRBV12-5 and TRBJ1-1; no definite D call. CDR3 size: 15 residues. Deletions cut 4 bases from V and 8 bases from J, with 20 bases between. Germline V CDR1 and CDR2: LGHNT, FRNRAP. Here the CDR3 reads CASGSPSIRGSEAFF. CDR3 bases: TGTGCTAGTGGTTCCCCGTCGATCAGAGGGTCCGAAGCTTTCTTT.

This clone was detected a few times. The CDR3 loop reads CASTGTGDSPLHF. The CDR3 DNA follows: TGTGCCAGCACCGGGACAGGGGATTCACCCCTCCACTTT. This chain connects TRBV7-9 to TRBJ1-6, with TRBD1 matching over 10 bases. This CDR3 is 13 amino acids long. The V segment lost 7 bases and the J segment 8 bases; nucleotides outside the gene matches: 2. Per the germline V gene, CDR1 is SEHNR and CDR2 is FQNEAQ (reference sequence).

The V and J genes are TRBV15 and TRBJ2-5, with D possibly matching TRBD2 (6 bases). The CDR3 has 15 amino acids. The V gene's germline CDR1 is LNHNV and CDR2 YYDKDF (reference sequence). The V end was cut by 1 base, the J end by 2 bases, with 11 bases between. In DNA form, the CDR3 reads TGTGCCACCAGCAGAGGGGGAGGAGGTCAAGAGACCCAGTACTTC. Residues: CATSRGGGGQETQYF.

The chain is built from TRBV11-3 and TRBJ2-5; weak D call: TRBD2 (5 bases). V lost 5 bases, J lost 1 base, and 14 bases lay in between. CDR1 SGHNT and CDR2 YENEEA come from the germline V gene. The CDR3 sequence is 15 residues long. The CDR3 loop reads CASSPGESVQETQYF. Written as DNA, the CDR3 is TGTGCCAGCAGCCCCGGGGAGTCAGTCCAAGAGACCCAGTACTTC.

The chain recombines TRBV7-8 with TRBJ1-6; 7 nucleotides match TRBD1. CDR1 and CDR2 (germline): SGHVS, FQNEAQ. Trimming removed 5 bases from V and 8 bases from J; junction bases left unmatched: 12. This CDR3 region has 16 residues. The CDR3 protein is CASSPSTGKRDSPLHF. DNA of the CDR3: TGTGCCAGCAGCCCATCGACAGGGAAGAGGGATTCACCCCTCCACTTT.

This chain connects TRBV6-5 to TRBJ2-3, with D tentatively TRBD1 (5 bases). V lost 2 bases, J lost 4 bases, and 13 bases lay in between. Germline V gene lookup returns CDR1 MNHEY and CDR2 SVGAGI. The CDR3 loop spans 15 amino acids. The CDR3 spells CASSYDRGWADTQYF. The CDR3 nucleotides read TGTGCCAGCAGTTACGATAGGGGATGGGCAGATACGCAGTATTTT.

The chain carries TRBV29-1 and TRBJ2-2; 10 bases agree with TRBD2. Germline values: CDR1 SQVTM, CDR2 ANQGSEA. CDR3 size: 14 residues. The trim removed 3 bases at V and 3 bases at J, leaving 1 base unmatched. The CDR3 loop reads CSVETSGHTGELFF. CDR3 coding DNA: TGCAGCGTTGAGACTAGCGGGCACACCGGGGAGCTGTTTTTT.

The J gene is TRBJ2-3, the V gene TRBV19; 9 positions agree with TRBD1. The CDR3 length is 17 residues. Trimming removed 6 bases from V and 5 bases from J; junction bases left unmatched: 15. Germline CDR1 and CDR2: LNHDA and SQIVND (reference sequence). The CDR3 DNA is TGTGCCAGTAGGAGGGACAGGGCCCGGCGCACGGAAGATACGCAGTATTTT. This sequence encodes CASRRDRARRTEDTQYF.

The chain couples TRBV5-6 to TRBJ1-1; no clear D gene. Germline V gene sequence: CDR1 SGHDT, CDR2 YYEEEE. The CDR3 runs 13 residues. Trimming pared 2 bases from V and 4 bases from J, leaving 9 bases between. The DNA of the CDR3 is TGTGCCAGCAGCTTTAGCTCGGTCACTGAAGCTTTCTTT. It translates to CASSFSSVTEAFF.

The J gene is TRBJ2-1, the V gene TRBV5-1; TRBD1 matches 8 bases. Germline trimming cut 1 base from V and 4 bases from J; bases unmatched to any gene: 10. Per germline, CDR1 SGHRS and CDR2 YFSETQ. This CDR3 region has 17 residues. As DNA, the CDR3 is TGCGCCAGCAGCTTGACCCGGACAGGGCGTGGGTACAATGAGCAGTTCTTC. Translating gives CASSLTRTGRGYNEQFF.

The gene calls are TRBV19 and TRBJ1-2; the D gene is possibly TRBD1 (6 bases). V lost 8 bases and J 1 base, leaving 17 bases between the germline ends. The V gene's germline CDR1 is LNHDA and CDR2 SQIVND (reference sequence). CDR3 length equals 15 residues. The CDR3 here is CASLNREGGNYGYTF. The CDR3 DNA reads as TGTGCCAGTCTAAACAGGGAGGGAGGTAACTATGGCTACACCTTC.

The chain recombines TRBV6-4 with TRBJ2-2, with 10 positions matching TRBD1. V lost 7 bases to trimming and J lost 3 bases; unmatched junction nucleotides: 5. Germline loops: CDR1 MRHNA, CDR2 SNTAGT. This CDR3 is built from 15 residues. The CDR3 DNA reads TGTGCCAGCACCCCAGGGACAGGGGACACCGGGGAGCTGTTTTTT. It is translated as CASTPGTGDTGELFF.

This chain joins TRBV29-1 and TRBJ2-4, with 8 positions matching TRBD2. Losses at the gene ends were 7 bases for V and 8 bases for J; bases not matched to a gene: 13. The CDR3 runs 14 residues. Germline V CDR1 and CDR2: SQVTM, ANQGSEA. This chain's CDR3 is CSAGGASQGDIQYF. The DNA of the CDR3 is TGCAGCGCGGGAGGGGCGTCCCAAGGGGACATTCAGTACTTC.

The chain is built from TRBV10-3 and TRBJ2-7; TRBD1 aligns across 12 bases. Germline trimming cut 3 bases from V and 3 bases from J; bases unmatched to any gene: 6. The CDR3 has 16 residues. Germline V gene data show CDR1 as ENHRY and CDR2 as SYGVKD. CDR3 sequence reads: CAISDLGTGGFYEQYF. The CDR3 region has the DNA TGTGCCATCAGTGATTTAGGGACAGGGGGCTTCTACGAGCAGTACTTC.

A remark on this clone: Additional DNA sequences in this sample encode the identical CDR3. The chain recombines TRBV6-5 with TRBJ1-2, with D maybe TRBD1 (6 bases). This CDR3 has 15 amino acids. Germline V gene data show CDR1 as MNHEY and CDR2 as SVGAGI. V was shortened by 6 bases and J by 3 bases, with 17 bases between the two germline ends. The CDR3 spells CASSPQYRDYYGYTF. CDR3 DNA sequence: TGTGCCAGCAGCCCCCAATACAGGGATTACTATGGCTACACCTTC.

This clone appeared a single time. This rearrangement joins TRBV11-2 to TRBJ1-6; 8 nucleotides agree with TRBD1. Per the germline V gene, CDR1 is SGHAT and CDR2 is FQNNGV. The J segment lost 3 bases and the V segment lost 3 bases, leaving 1 base of the junction unmatched. CDR3 length: 15 amino acids. The CDR3 DNA sequence: TGTGCCAGCAGCTTCGGACAGGGCTATAATTCACCCCTCCACTTT. This sequence encodes CASSFGQGYNSPLHF.

This clone was counted between two and nine times. The chain carries TRBV10-3 and TRBJ2-7, with 16 bases aligning to TRBD2. Germline-derived CDR1 and CDR2 are ENHRY and SYGVKD. The CDR3 has 19 amino acids. Unmatched junction bases numbered 10, after V lost 2 bases and J lost 3 bases. The CDR3 nucleotides read TGTGCCATCAGTGAGCCCGGGACTAGCGGGGGGGCCGGAGACTACGAGCAGTACTTC. It encodes CAISEPGTSGGAGDYEQYF.

There are a few counts of this clone. The rearrangement links TRBV9 to TRBJ1-2; tentative D call: TRBD1 (5 bases). This CDR3 is built from 14 residues. Germline V CDR1 and CDR2: SGDLS, YYNGEE. Trimming pared 0 bases from V and 7 bases from J, leaving 13 bases between. Here the CDR3 DNA reads TGTGCCAGCAGCGTAGTATCAGGGCTTAGTGGCTACACCTTC. It yields the protein CASSVVSGLSGYTF.

The chain joins TRBV6-6 to TRBJ1-3; D is undetermined. Trimming took off 2 bases at V and 1 base at J, with 12 bases between the two ends. Germline V gene lookup returns CDR1 MNHNY and CDR2 SVGAGI (reference sequence). The CDR3 is 16 residues long. The DNA of the CDR3 is TGTGCCAGCAGTTACGAGGTTCTGATGTCTGGAAACACCATATATTTT. It translates to CASSYEVLMSGNTIYF.

The V call is TRBV5-4, the J call TRBJ1-2, with D possibly TRBD1 on 6 matching bases. Trimming stripped 4 bases from V and 7 bases from J, with 17 bases between. CDR3 length: 14 residues. Germline V gene data show CDR1 as SGHNT and CDR2 as YYREEE (reference sequence). The CDR3 DNA is TGTGCCAGCAGCCCCGACAGGTTAGACGGTGGCTACACCTTC. Amino acids: CASSPDRLDGGYTF.

This rearrangement joins TRBV6-1 to TRBJ1-2; possibly TRBD1 for D (5 bases). The V gene's germline CDR1 is MNHNS and CDR2 SASEGT. The germline V and J ends were trimmed by 4 bases and 7 bases, with 13 bases remaining between them. The CDR3 totals 13 residues. The CDR3, as DNA: TGTGCCAGCAGTGCCCCCAGGGATCTTGGCTACACCTTC. Residues: CASSAPRDLGYTF.

V and J are TRBV4-1 and TRBJ2-3; 11 bases are shared with TRBD2. This CDR3 comprises 17 residues. CDR1 is MGHRA and CDR2 is YSYEKL in the germline V gene. J lost 0 bases, V lost 4 bases, and 6 bases had no gene match. CDR3 nucleotides: TGCGCCAGCAGCCCTGCTAGCGGGGGGTCTAGCACAGATACGCAGTATTTT. Its protein product is CASSPASGGSSTDTQYF.

The V gene is TRBV29-1, the J gene TRBJ1-5; D remains ambiguous. Trimming took 5 bases from V and 9 from J, leaving 20 bases between them. The CDR3 is 14 residues long. Germline V lookup: CDR1 SQVTM, CDR2 ANQGSEA. For the CDR3, the DNA is TGCAGCGTTCTCAAGAACATCGGAGAAGGGCCCCAGCATTTT. It is translated as CSVLKNIGEGPQHF.

V and J are TRBV27 and TRBJ2-5, with 7 bases that match TRBD1. V dropped 6 bases and J dropped 0; count of bases not matched to a gene: 10. Germline V gene lookup returns CDR1 MNHEY and CDR2 SMNVEV (reference sequence). The CDR3 consists of 16 residues. CDR3 amino acids: CASSPTSGQYQETQYF. The CDR3 coding sequence is TGTGCCAGCAGCCCTACCTCGGGACAGTACCAAGAGACCCAGTACTTC.

This chain connects TRBV14 to TRBJ1-6; D gene ambiguous. V lost 4 bases to trimming and J lost 6 bases, with 10 bases between them. The germline V gene encodes CDR1 SGHDN and CDR2 FVKESK. The CDR3 contains 14 residues. CDR3 region: CASSPRASNSPLHF. The CDR3 nucleotides read TGTGCCAGCAGCCCGCGGGCATCTAATTCACCCCTCCACTTT.

This clone turned up a few times. The chain combines TRBV6-1 with TRBJ2-7, with 7 nucleotides matching TRBD1. Losses at the gene ends were 4 bases for V and 3 bases for J; bases not matched to a gene: 6. This CDR3 is 14 amino acids long. The germline CDR1 and CDR2 sequences are MNHNS and SASEGT. Here the CDR3 DNA reads TGTGCCAGCAGTGTGGGACAGCCTAACTACGAGCAGTACTTC. Translated: CASSVGQPNYEQYF.

This rearrangement joins TRBV5-6 to TRBJ1-1; 7 bases match TRBD1. The CDR3 is 15 residues long. Losses at the gene ends were 3 bases for V and 6 bases for J; bases not matched to a gene: 11. CDR1 and CDR2 from the germline V gene are SGHDT and YYEEEE. CDR3 sequence (DNA): TGTGCCAGCAGCTATGAGGGGGCCTTCTACGCTGAAGCTTTCTTT. This encodes CASSYEGAFYAEAFF.

In this sample, this clone turned up once. The chain joins TRBV5-8 to TRBJ2-3, with 8 bases aligning to TRBD2. CDR3 length: 15 amino acids. CDR1 and CDR2 from the germline V gene are SGHTS and YDEGEE. Losses at the gene ends were 6 bases for V and 7 bases for J; bases not matched to a gene: 13. CDR3 sequence: CASISRGGLSYTQYF. CDR3 nucleotides: TGTGCCAGCATCTCACGGGGGGGCTTGTCGTATACGCAGTATTTT. The variable domain in full, completed from reference TRBV5-8 and TRBJ2-3, reads EAGVTQSPTHLIKTRGQQATLRCSPISGHTSVYWYQQALGLGLQFLLWYDEGEERNRGNFPPRFSGRQFPNYSSELNVNALELEDSALYLCASISRGGLSYTQYFGPGTRLTVL.